This T cell receptor beta chain emerged from a study of vaccination effects on CD4 cells after COVID-19. Subsequent to a culture period of more than 9 days, CD4+ T cells were isolated. Cells had half their medium changed to IL-2 medium on days 3 and 7. Whole-study results and caveats: Among infection- and vaccine-induced clones, marked clonal contraction occurred late after vaccination.

Clones were read by immunoSEQ multiplex PCR, and TCRdb kept only the in-frame ones, dropping some. The sample lists roughly 31,000 clones, approximately 63% occurring once. The CDR3 is 12 amino acids. The germline gives CDR1 SNHLY, CDR2 FYNNEI. V was trimmed by 6 bases and J by 5 bases, leaving 11 bases between them. As regards this clone: The antigen remains unidentified.

The receptor's source is a human donor who received a COVID-19 vaccine. Sequenced material: CD4+ T cells from PBMCs cultured without peptide, taken before COVID-19 vaccination. V usage is TRBV2 and J usage is TRBJ2-7; D not certain. CDR3 DNA sequence: TGTGCCAGCAGGTATACAAGAAACGAGCAGTACTTC. Translated, it gives CASRYTRNEQYF.